A selection of T cell receptor beta chains follows, all from one sample in a study of blood T cells in healthy people across ages. One entry per CDR3 protein, called by TCRdb with MiXCR from the 5' RACE reads. Counted here are approximately 780,000 distinct CDR3 sequences, more than 25% occurring once; the ten biggest clones make up approximately 2.9%. These same records also appear under a second study, on T cells of mothers and their children.

Material: blood. These receptors came from a boy between 10 and 17 years old in good health. CDR3s include the opening cysteine and the closing phenylalanine or tryptophan. A D gene is named only where the DNA matches it firmly. Clone size is shown for a subset of rows, as once, few, many or a class of expanded clone.

v_gene	d_gene	abundance	j_gene	CDR3nt	CDR3aa
TRBV5-1	TRBD1	few	TRBJ1-4	TGCGCCAGCAGCTTGGACCCCGGACAGGGAGGAAAACTGTTTTTT	CASSLDPGQGGKLFF
TRBV12-3/TRBV12-4	TRBD1	NA	TRBJ1-1	TGTGCCAGCAGCCTAATTCAGGGGGCGTGGACTGAAGCTTTCTTT	CASSLIQGAWTEAFF
TRBV25-1	TRBD2	NA	TRBJ2-7	TGTGCCAGCATAAGCGGGGGGGCCAACGAGCAGTACTTC	CASISGGANEQYF
TRBV20-1	TRBD2	NA	TRBJ2-1	TGCAGTGCTACAACTAGCGAGGGGATCCATGAGCAGTTCTTC	CSATTSEGIHEQFF
TRBV12-3/TRBV12-4	NA	few	TRBJ1-2	TGTGCCAGCACCCCCGGCAAGGGGTATGGCTACACCTTC	CASTPGKGYGYTF
TRBV5-1	TRBD1	few	TRBJ2-5	TGCGCCAGCAGCTTACCCCGGGACAGGATGGGGACCCAGTACTTC	CASSLPRDRMGTQYF
TRBV6-1	NA	NA	TRBJ1-2	TGTGCCAGCAGCGCCGAACCTGCGCGGGGCTACACCTTC	CASSAEPARGYTF
TRBV15	NA	NA	TRBJ2-5	TGTGCCACCAGCAGAGAAGGAGACGTTCGGAGCCGGGAGTACTTC	CATSREGDVRSREYF
TRBV20-1	NA	few	TRBJ1-1	TGCAGTGCTAGAGATCCAGGGATATCGAACACTGAAGCTTTCTTT	CSARDPGISNTEAFF
TRBV7-9	NA	few	TRBJ2-6	TGTGCCAGCCTAATCGGTTCGGGGACTGGGGCCAACGTCCTGACTTTC	CASLIGSGTGANVLTF
TRBV6-1	NA	few	TRBJ1-2	TGTGCCAGCAGCCGGCCCGGAGGCCAGGGAGGAGGCTACACCTTC	CASSRPGGQGGGYTF
TRBV6-5	NA	NA	TRBJ2-7	TGTGCCAGCAGTTACTCTGGCAGGGGTCCCTACGAGCAGTACTTC	CASSYSGRGPYEQYF
TRBV11-2	TRBD2	once	TRBJ2-5	TGTGCCAGCAGCACCGGGTGGGGGATCAAGCGGGGGGACCAAGAGACCCAGTACTTC	CASSTGWGIKRGDQETQYF
TRBV29-1	TRBD1	NA	TRBJ2-1	TGCAGCGCCGGAATAGACAGGGGGCAAGGATCCAATGAGCAGTTCTTC	CSAGIDRGQGSNEQFF
TRBV10-3	NA	few	TRBJ1-2	TGTGCCATCAGTGATACACAGGCACAGGGCTACACCTTC	CAISDTQAQGYTF
TRBV6-5	NA	few	TRBJ2-7	TGTGCCAGCAGTTACTCGAGGGAAGGCTACTACGAGCAGTACTTC	CASSYSREGYYEQYF
TRBV12-3/TRBV12-4	TRBD1	NA	TRBJ2-3	TGTGCCAGCAGACAGGGGGGAAGCACAGATACGCAGTATTTT	CASRQGGSTDTQYF
TRBV6-6	NA	NA	TRBJ2-1	TGTGCCAGCAGCTTCAGGGGATACAACTACAATGAGCAGTTCTTC	CASSFRGYNYNEQFF
TRBV14	TRBD1	NA	TRBJ2-7	TGTGCCAGCAGCCAGCAGACAGGGCAGGGGTACGAGCAGTACTTC	CASSQQTGQGYEQYF
TRBV4-2	TRBD2	NA	TRBJ2-7	TGTGCCAGCAGCCAGCTGCTAGCGGGGGGGAGCTCCTACGAGCAGTACTTC	CASSQLLAGGSSYEQYF
TRBV7-9	NA	NA	TRBJ1-4	TGTGCCTGCAGCTTCACGATGGCAACTAATGAAAAACTGTTTTTT	CACSFTMATNEKLFF
TRBV5-1	TRBD1	NA	TRBJ1-4	TGCGCCAGCAGCGAAGACAGGGGGCTCGTTGAAAAACTGTTTTTT	CASSEDRGLVEKLFF
TRBV6-6	NA	NA	TRBJ1-3	TGTGCCAGCAGTTATCAGGACGGAGGCTCTGGAAACACCATATATTTT	CASSYQDGGSGNTIYF
TRBV29-1	NA	NA	TRBJ1-2	TGCAGCGTTGAAGGAACCAGGGTTTCTCCCTATGGCTACACCTTC	CSVEGTRVSPYGYTF
TRBV6-5	TRBD2	NA	TRBJ2-3	TGTGCCAGCAGCACACTAGCGGGAGACACAGATACGCAGTATTTT	CASSTLAGDTDTQYF
TRBV25-1	NA	NA	TRBJ2-5	TGTGCCAGCAGTGAAATACCAGAGGTCCGGGGGCAAGAGACCCAGTACTTC	CASSEIPEVRGQETQYF
TRBV19	NA	NA	TRBJ2-1	TGTGCCAGTAGTATCATTGGGATGTCCTACAATGAGCAGTTCTTC	CASSIIGMSYNEQFF
TRBV6-6	TRBD2	few	TRBJ2-2	TGTGCCAGCAGGCATAGCGGGGGGACCGGGGAGCTGTTTTTT	CASRHSGGTGELFF
TRBV25-1	NA	NA	TRBJ2-7	TGTGCCAGCAGTGAATCCATCTACGAGCAGTACTTC	CASSESIYEQYF
TRBV29-1	NA	few	TRBJ1-1	TGCAGCGTTGATAGCGGGCACGGTGAAGCTTTCTTT	CSVDSGHGEAFF
TRBV14	NA	NA	TRBJ2-7	TGTGCCAGCAGCCAGGTTGGGTTCGAGCAGTACTTC	CASSQVGFEQYF
TRBV5-8	NA	few	TRBJ2-3	TGTGCCAGCAGCTTGAGCGGACAAAGGAGGGGTGATACGCAGTATTTT	CASSLSGQRRGDTQYF
TRBV27	NA	few	TRBJ1-2	TGTGCCAGCAGTTTATTATCGGCACGGGGGGCTGGTGGCTACACCTTC	CASSLLSARGAGGYTF
TRBV28	TRBD1	NA	TRBJ2-7	TGTGCCAGCAGCCAACAATGGGACAGTCCCTACGAGCAGTACTTC	CASSQQWDSPYEQYF
TRBV7-9	NA	few	TRBJ2-2	TGTGCCAGCAGCTTTGGCGGGGGCCTCGCCGGGGAGCTGTTTTTT	CASSFGGGLAGELFF
TRBV12-3/TRBV12-4	TRBD1	few	TRBJ2-2	TGTGCCAGCAGGAAAGGACAGGGGTCGAACACCGGGGAGCTGTTTTTT	CASRKGQGSNTGELFF
TRBV7-2	NA	few	TRBJ1-5	TGTGCCAGCAGCTCCCCCCCTGGTCAGCCCCAGCATTTT	CASSSPPGQPQHF
TRBV4-1	NA	NA	TRBJ2-5	TGCGCCAGCAGCCAAGGGGTGGGTAGCGGAGAGACCCAGTACTTC	CASSQGVGSGETQYF
TRBV29-1	NA	once	TRBJ2-5	TGCAGCGTTGAAGATGTCGTCAGGGAGGTCAGGGAGACCCAGTACTTC	CSVEDVVREVRETQYF
TRBV19	NA	NA	TRBJ1-2	TGTGCCAGTAGTTTCTCGACCGGGGGGGCAAGCTATGGCTACACCTTC	CASSFSTGGASYGYTF
TRBV7-9	NA	NA	TRBJ2-2	TGTGCCAGCAGCTTAGAACAGTCTCCGGCCGGGGAGCTGTTTTTT	CASSLEQSPAGELFF
TRBV28	TRBD1	NA	TRBJ2-7	TGTGCCAGCAGATCGGACAGGATGGGGTGGGGCGAGCAGTACTTC	CASRSDRMGWGEQYF
TRBV5-1	TRBD1	few	TRBJ1-1	TGCGCCAGCTCAGAGACAGGGATCACTGAAGCTTTCTTT	CASSETGITEAFF
TRBV28	TRBD1	NA	TRBJ1-1	TGTGCCAGCAGTTTCACTTCCGAGACAGGGGGAGCTTTCTTT	CASSFTSETGGAFF
TRBV29-1	NA	NA	TRBJ2-5	TGCAGCGTTGTTGGCATTCTTGCAGTAGAGACCCAGTACTTC	CSVVGILAVETQYF
TRBV7-9	NA	NA	TRBJ2-1	TGTGCCGAACAAACATCGGGCAATGAGCAGTTCTTC	CAEQTSGNEQFF
TRBV7-9	NA	few	TRBJ2-5	TGTGCCAGCAGCCCAAAACAGGGCCGGGGGGAGACCCAGTACTTC	CASSPKQGRGETQYF
TRBV30	NA	few	TRBJ1-2	TGTGCCTGGGGAGATTATGGCTACACCTTC	CAWGDYGYTF
TRBV28	NA	NA	TRBJ1-4	TGTGCCAGCAGTTCCCCCGGGGAGAGGGGTGAAAAACTGTTTTTT	CASSSPGERGEKLFF
TRBV5-1	NA	few	TRBJ2-2	TGCGCCAGCAGCTTGCACAGAATCCCCGAGGAGCTGTTTTTT	CASSLHRIPEELFF
TRBV10-3	TRBD1	few	TRBJ2-5	TGTGCCATCGGCAGACAGGGGGAAGAGACCCAGTACTTC	CAIGRQGEETQYF
TRBV3-1	NA	few	TRBJ2-1	TGTGCCAGCAGCCAAGTTTGGGCCGGGACCTACAATGAGCAGGTCTTC	CASSQVWAGTYNEQVF
TRBV7-8	NA	few	TRBJ2-1	TGTGCCAGCAGCCTGACACCGAGCTCCTACAATGAGCAGTTCTTC	CASSLTPSSYNEQFF
TRBV3-1	NA	NA	TRBJ2-1	TGTGCCAGCAGCCAAGAGGTTGCAGTGGGAAGGAATGAGCAGTTCTTC	CASSQEVAVGRNEQFF
TRBV4-2	NA	few	TRBJ1-6	TGTGCCAGCAGCCAAGAGGGTACAGGGTATGGCTGGTCACCCCTCCACTTT	CASSQEGTGYGWSPLHF
TRBV19	NA	few	TRBJ1-5	TGTGCCAGTAGTATCCGGGGGCTCAATCAGCCCCAGCATTTT	CASSIRGLNQPQHF
TRBV18	NA	few	TRBJ2-7	TGTGCCAGCACTAACCAGATCGGGATCGGCGAGCAGTACTTC	CASTNQIGIGEQYF